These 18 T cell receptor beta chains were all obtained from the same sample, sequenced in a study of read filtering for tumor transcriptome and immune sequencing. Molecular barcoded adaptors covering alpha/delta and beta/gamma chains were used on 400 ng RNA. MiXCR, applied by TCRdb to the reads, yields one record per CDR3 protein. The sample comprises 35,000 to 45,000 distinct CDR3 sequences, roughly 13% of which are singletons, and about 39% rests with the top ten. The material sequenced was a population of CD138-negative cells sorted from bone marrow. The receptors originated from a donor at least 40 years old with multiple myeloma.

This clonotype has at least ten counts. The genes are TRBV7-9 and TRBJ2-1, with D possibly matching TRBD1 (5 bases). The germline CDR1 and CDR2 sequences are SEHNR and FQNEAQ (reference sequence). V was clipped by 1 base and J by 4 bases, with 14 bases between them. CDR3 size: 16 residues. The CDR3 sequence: CASSLDQGLMYNEQFF. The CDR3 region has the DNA TGTGCCAGCAGCTTAGACCAGGGCCTGATGTACAATGAGCAGTTCTTC.

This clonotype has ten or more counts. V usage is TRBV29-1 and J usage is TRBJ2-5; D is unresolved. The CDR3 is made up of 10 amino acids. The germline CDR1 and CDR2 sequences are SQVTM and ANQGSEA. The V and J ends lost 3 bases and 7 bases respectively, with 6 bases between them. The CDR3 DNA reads TGCAGCGTTGAGCGAGGGACCCAGTACTTC. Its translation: CSVERGTQYF. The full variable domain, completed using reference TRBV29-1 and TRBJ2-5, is SAVISQKPSRDICQRGTSLTIQCQVDSQVTMMFWYRQQPGQSLTLIATANQGSEATYESGFVIDKFPISRPNLTFSTLTVSNMSPEDSSIYLCSVERGTQYFGPGTRLLVL.

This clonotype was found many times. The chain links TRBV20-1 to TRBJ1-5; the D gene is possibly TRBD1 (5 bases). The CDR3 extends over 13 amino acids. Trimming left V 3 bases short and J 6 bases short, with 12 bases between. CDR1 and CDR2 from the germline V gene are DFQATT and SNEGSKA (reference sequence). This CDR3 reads CSASQGTVQPQHF. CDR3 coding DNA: TGCAGTGCTAGTCAGGGAACGGTTCAGCCCCAGCATTTT.

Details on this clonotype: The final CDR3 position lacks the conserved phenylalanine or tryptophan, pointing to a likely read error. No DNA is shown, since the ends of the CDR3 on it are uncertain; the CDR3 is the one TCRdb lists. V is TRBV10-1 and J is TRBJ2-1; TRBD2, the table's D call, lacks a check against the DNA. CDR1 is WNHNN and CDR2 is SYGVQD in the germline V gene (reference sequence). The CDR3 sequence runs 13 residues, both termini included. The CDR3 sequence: CASSVREHNEQLC.

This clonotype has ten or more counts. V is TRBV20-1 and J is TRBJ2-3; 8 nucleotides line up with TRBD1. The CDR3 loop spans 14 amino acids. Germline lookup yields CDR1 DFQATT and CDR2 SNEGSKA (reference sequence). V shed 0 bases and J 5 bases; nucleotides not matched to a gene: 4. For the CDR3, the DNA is TGCAGTGCTAGAGACAGGGGGCGTCGAGATACGCAGTATTTT. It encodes CSARDRGRRDTQYF.

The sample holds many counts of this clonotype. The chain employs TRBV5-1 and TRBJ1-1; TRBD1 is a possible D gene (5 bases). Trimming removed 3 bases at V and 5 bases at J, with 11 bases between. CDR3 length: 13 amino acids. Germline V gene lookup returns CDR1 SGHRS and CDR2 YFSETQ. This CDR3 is CASSSLGETEAFF. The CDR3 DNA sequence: TGCGCCAGCAGCTCTTTAGGGGAAACTGAAGCTTTCTTT.

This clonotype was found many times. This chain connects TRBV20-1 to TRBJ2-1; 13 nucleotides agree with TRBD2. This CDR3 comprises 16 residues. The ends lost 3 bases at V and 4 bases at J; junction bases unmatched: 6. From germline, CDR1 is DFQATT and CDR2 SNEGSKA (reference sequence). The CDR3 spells CSASKTSGRRYNEQFF. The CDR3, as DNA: TGCAGTGCTAGTAAGACTAGCGGGAGGAGGTACAATGAGCAGTTCTTC.

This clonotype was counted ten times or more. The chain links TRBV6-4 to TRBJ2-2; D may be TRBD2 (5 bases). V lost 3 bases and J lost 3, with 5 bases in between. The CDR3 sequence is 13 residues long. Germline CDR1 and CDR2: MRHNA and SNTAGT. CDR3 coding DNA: TGTGCCAGCAGTGAGGGAGACACCGGGGAGCTGTTTTTT. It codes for CASSEGDTGELFF.

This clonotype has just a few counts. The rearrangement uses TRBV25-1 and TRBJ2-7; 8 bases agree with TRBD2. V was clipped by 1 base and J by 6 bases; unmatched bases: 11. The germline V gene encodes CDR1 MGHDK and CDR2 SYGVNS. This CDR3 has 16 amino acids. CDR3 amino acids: CASSEFYREGQSEQYF. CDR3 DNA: TGTGCCAGCAGTGAATTTTACCGGGAGGGCCAATCCGAGCAGTACTTC.

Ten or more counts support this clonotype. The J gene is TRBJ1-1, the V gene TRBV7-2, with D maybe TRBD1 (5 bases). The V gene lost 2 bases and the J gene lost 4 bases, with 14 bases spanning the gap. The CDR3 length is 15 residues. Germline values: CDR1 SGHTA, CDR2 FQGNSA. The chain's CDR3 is CASSLIQGRFTEAFF. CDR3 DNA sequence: TGTGCCAGCAGCTTAATCCAGGGAAGGTTCACTGAAGCTTTCTTT.

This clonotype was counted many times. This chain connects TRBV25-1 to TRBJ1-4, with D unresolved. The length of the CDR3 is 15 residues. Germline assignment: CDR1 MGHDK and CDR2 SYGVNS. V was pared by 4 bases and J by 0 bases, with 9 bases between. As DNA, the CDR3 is TGTGCCAGCAGTGGGGTCGTCCCAACTAATGAAAAACTGTTTTTT. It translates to CASSGVVPTNEKLFF.

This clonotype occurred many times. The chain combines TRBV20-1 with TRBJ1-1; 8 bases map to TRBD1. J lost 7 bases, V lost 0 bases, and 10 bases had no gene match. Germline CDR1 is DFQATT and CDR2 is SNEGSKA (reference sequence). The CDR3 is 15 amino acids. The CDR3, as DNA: TGCAGTGCTAGAGACAGGGGGCGCGGCAAAGATGAAGCTTTCTTT. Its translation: CSARDRGRGKDEAFF.

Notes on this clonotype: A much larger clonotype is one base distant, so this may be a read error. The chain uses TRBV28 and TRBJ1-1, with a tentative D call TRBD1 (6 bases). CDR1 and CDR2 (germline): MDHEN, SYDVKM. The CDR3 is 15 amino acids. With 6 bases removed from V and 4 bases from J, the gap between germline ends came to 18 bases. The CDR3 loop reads CASRFAGETVTEAFF. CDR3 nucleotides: TGTGCCAGCAGGTTCGCAGGGGAGACCGTCACTGAAGCTTTCTTT.

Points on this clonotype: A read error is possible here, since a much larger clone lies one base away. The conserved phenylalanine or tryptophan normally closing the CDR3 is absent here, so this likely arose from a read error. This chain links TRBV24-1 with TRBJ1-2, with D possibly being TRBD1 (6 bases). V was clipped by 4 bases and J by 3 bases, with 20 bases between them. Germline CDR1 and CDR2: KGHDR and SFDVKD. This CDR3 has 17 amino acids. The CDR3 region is CATSDQQGGEDYYGYTL. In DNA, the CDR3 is TGTGCCACCAGTGACCAACAGGGAGGAGAAGACTACTATGGCTACACCCTC.

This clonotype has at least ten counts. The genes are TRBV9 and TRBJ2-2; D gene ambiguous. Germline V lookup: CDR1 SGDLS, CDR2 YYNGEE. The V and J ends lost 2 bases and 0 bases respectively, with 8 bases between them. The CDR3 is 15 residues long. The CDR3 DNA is TGTGCCAGCAGCGTTAGTACAGCGAACACCGGGGAGCTGTTTTTT. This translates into CASSVSTANTGELFF.

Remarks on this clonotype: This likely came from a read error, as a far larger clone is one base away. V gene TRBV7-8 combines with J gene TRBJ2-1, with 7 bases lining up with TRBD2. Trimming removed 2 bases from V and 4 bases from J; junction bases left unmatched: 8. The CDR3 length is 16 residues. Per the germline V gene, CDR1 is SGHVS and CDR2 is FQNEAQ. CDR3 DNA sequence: TGTGCCAGCAGCTTAACTAGCGACACCGCTTACAATGAGCAGTTCTTC. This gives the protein CASSLTSDTAYNEQFF.

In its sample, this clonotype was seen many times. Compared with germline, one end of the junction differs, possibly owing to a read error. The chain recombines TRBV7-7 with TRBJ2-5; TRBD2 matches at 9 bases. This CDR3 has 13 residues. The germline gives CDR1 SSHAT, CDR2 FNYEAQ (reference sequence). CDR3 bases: TGTGCTAGCAACCTAGCGGGATTCGAGACCCAGTACTTC. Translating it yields CASNLAGFETQYF.

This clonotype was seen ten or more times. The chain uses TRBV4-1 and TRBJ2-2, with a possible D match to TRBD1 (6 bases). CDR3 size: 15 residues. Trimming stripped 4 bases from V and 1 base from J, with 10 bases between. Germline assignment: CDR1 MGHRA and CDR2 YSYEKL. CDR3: CASSRGTLNTGELFF. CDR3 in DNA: TGCGCCAGCAGCCGAGGGACACTGAACACCGGGGAGCTGTTTTTT.